This T cell receptor (beta chain) was identified in a study of T-cell memory formation after mild COVID-19. About the study: The two donors had largely donor-specific TCR clusters.

The study, taken as a whole, reports: Later expanders leaned CD4+, whereas clones that contracted between day 15 and 85 were balanced CD4/CD8. Researchers report contracting CD4+ clones mostly in CM and EM, with CD8+ clones in EMRA.

The TCR alpha and TCR beta cDNA libraries, bearing sample barcodes and UMIs, were generated by 5'RACE using constant-segment primers. Via MiXCR, TCRdb re-called the 5' RACE reads, giving one row per CDR3 protein. This sample has fewer than 200,000 distinct CDR3 sequences, with about 21% found just once. CDR1 is SGHTA and CDR2 is FQGNSA in the germline V gene. V lost 5 bases and J 6 bases, leaving 8 bases between the germline ends. The CDR3 contains 12 residues. Regarding this clonotype: Its specificity is not known.

The chain joins TRBV7-2 to TRBJ2-4; tentatively, D is TRBD2 (6 bases). Material for sequencing was PBMCs or a T cell subset sorted from them (not recorded which). This TCR was sampled from an adult woman who had mild COVID-19 (a few samples of this study predate the infection). Cell type and time point are not known. The CDR3 DNA reads as TGTGCCAGCAGCGTCGGGGGAAACATTCAGTACTTC. It is translated as CASSVGGNIQYF.